Below, 11 T cell receptor beta chains from the same sample are listed, as sequenced in a study of cytomegalovirus exposure and HLA in healthy donors. The PCR employed 60 Vbeta primers together with 13 Jbeta primers. Assay used: immunoSEQ multiplex PCR; TCRdb lists only in-frame clones, some missing. Of some 200,000 clones detected, roughly 79% appear once; the ten largest clones hold 1.5% to 2%. Material for sequencing was PBMCs. Receptors were obtained from a man between 18 and 35 years old in good health and CMV-seronegative.

This chain joins TRBV7-3 and TRBJ2-6; tentative D call: TRBD2 (5 bases). V lost 7 bases to trimming and J lost 1 base, with 23 bases between them. CDR3 length: 19 amino acids. Germline values: CDR1 SGHTA, CDR2 FQGTGA. CDR3 amino acids: CASTPGPIPGGSGANVLTF. The CDR3 DNA reads TGTGCCAGCACCCCGGGCCCAATTCCCGGCGGGTCTGGGGCCAACGTCCTGACTTTC.

The CDR3, as DNA: TGTGCCAGCAGGGGACTAGCGGGACTCCCCCCAACGGGGGCCAATGAGCAGTTCTTC. Its translation is CASRGLAGLPPTGANEQFF. J is TRBJ2-1 and V is TRBV27, with TRBD2 matching 13 bases. This CDR3 is 19 amino acids long. After removal of 6 bases from V and 6 bases from J, the junction contained 17 bases not matched to a gene. The germline gives CDR1 MNHEY, CDR2 SMNVEV (reference sequence).

The chain employs TRBV4-1 and TRBJ2-7; D unresolved. Germline V CDR1 and CDR2: MGHRA, YSYEKL. Trimming took off 0 bases at V and 2 bases at J, with 14 bases between the two ends. This CDR3 has 16 amino acids. The CDR3 region has the DNA TGCGCCAGCAGCCAAGAAGGCCTCCCAGGCCCCTACGAGCAGTACTTC. Translated, it gives CASSQEGLPGPYEQYF.

The CDR3 DNA reads as TGCGCCAGCAGCCAAGATGTTAGCTGGGGGGACAGGGTTTTTGAAAAACTGTTTTTT. Its translation is CASSQDVSWGDRVFEKLFF. This chain uses TRBV4-3 with TRBJ1-4, with 9 bases lining up with TRBD1. The V gene's germline CDR1 is LGHNA and CDR2 YSLEER. The CDR3 spans 19 residues. With 0 bases clipped from V and 7 bases from J, the junction kept 15 bases outside the gene matches.

The rearrangement uses TRBV10-3 and TRBJ1-6; D might be TRBD1 (5 bases). This CDR3 contains 14 residues. Germline lookup yields CDR1 ENHRY and CDR2 SYGVKD. Trimming shortened V by 8 bases and J by 6 bases, and 14 bases separated the two germline ends. DNA for the CDR3: TGTGCCATCGCCTGGGGGGACGGTAATTCACCCCTCCACTTT. Encoded protein: CAIAWGDGNSPLHF.

The chain recombines TRBV6-1 with TRBJ1-5; tentatively, D is TRBD1 (6 bases). Germline V gene sequence: CDR1 MNHNS, CDR2 SASEGT. This CDR3 spans 13 amino acids. V dropped 7 bases and J dropped 1 base, with 8 bases sitting between them. The CDR3 region has the DNA TGTGCCAGCAATGGACAGAGCAATCAGCCCCAGCATTTT. It is translated as CASNGQSNQPQHF.

The chain combines TRBV4-2 with TRBJ1-4; 7 nucleotides agree with TRBD1. CDR1 and CDR2 (germline): LGHNA, YNFKEQ. The CDR3 contains 13 residues. V shed 5 bases and J 5 bases; nucleotides not matched to a gene: 2. CDR3: CASSETGNEKLFF. CDR3 bases: TGTGCCAGCAGCGAGACAGGGAATGAAAAACTGTTTTTT.

The V and J genes are TRBV18 and TRBJ1-2, with 7 bases identical to TRBD1. This CDR3 spans 12 amino acids. Germline loops: CDR1 KGHSH, CDR2 LQKENI. V lost 4 bases to trimming and J lost 8 bases; unmatched junction nucleotides: 4. CDR3 region: CASSRQGGGYTF. In nucleotides, the CDR3 is TGTGCCAGCTCACGACAGGGCGGAGGCTACACCTTC. The full variable domain, in which reference TRBV18 and TRBJ1-2 provide the parts outside the CDR3, is NAGVMQNPRHLVRRRGQEARLRCSPMKGHSHVYWYRQLPEEGLKFMVYLQKENIIDESGMPKERFSAEFPKEGPSILRIQQVVRGDSAAYFCASSRQGGGYTFGSGTRLTVV.

A few counts support this clone. The gene calls are TRBV27 and TRBJ1-4; 8 nucleotides line up with TRBD1. CDR1 is MNHEY, CDR2 SMNVEV, per germline (reference sequence). This CDR3 spans 17 amino acids. The trim removed 3 bases at V and 2 bases at J, leaving 8 bases unmatched. Here the CDR3 reads CASSFSGQAPTNEKLFF. The CDR3 coding sequence is TGTGCCAGCAGTTTCTCGGGACAGGCCCCCACTAATGAAAAACTGTTTTTT.

The chain has TRBV5-4 and TRBJ2-1, with TRBD2 matching over 16 bases. Looked up from germline, CDR1 is SGHNT and CDR2 is YYREEE (reference sequence). The junction had 6 bases not matched to a gene; V was cut back by 2 bases and J by 7 bases. This CDR3 is 17 amino acids long. CDR3 region: CASSLVLGLAGGNEQFF. The CDR3 bases are TGTGCCAGCAGCTTAGTGTTGGGACTAGCGGGAGGGAATGAGCAGTTCTTC.

As regards this clone: One end of the junction does not line up with germline, which may come from a read error. The chain is built from TRBV7-7 and TRBJ2-1, with TRBD2 identical over 8 bases. Germline CDR1 SSHAT, CDR2 FNYEAQ (reference sequence). CDR3 length: 16 amino acids. The CDR3 spells CASSPHSGLALNEQFF. In DNA form, the CDR3 reads TGTGCTAGCAGCCCCCATAGCGGACTAGCCCTCAATGAGCAGTTCTTC.